This T cell receptor beta chain was retrieved from a study of shared clonotypes between healthy human individuals (TCRdb year 2020). For the study in its entirety: The cohort included a few men and a couple of women between 18 and 49 years of age. For each donor, CD4 naive and CD4 memory were each run on three plates, CD8 naive on two plates, and CD8 memory on one plate. The study deeply sequenced blood TCR repertoires of five healthy adults to estimate repertoire size and the extent of clonotype sharing between individuals. Libraries were prepared and TCR repertoires were sequenced by different laboratories using diverse techniques, in order to increase sequencing depth and limit assay-specific biases. Leukapheresis yielded between about 0.85 and 9 billion PBMCs per donor. Overall study results and their limits: Sampling was limited to blood, and TCR repertoires in tissue likely differ from TCR repertoires in blood. Even with the large sequencing depth, rarefaction of the sorted-subset datasets indicated that sequencing was incomplete. Based on pairwise subsampling, the degree of clonotype sharing among donors was expected to be affected by sequencing depth. Larger estimated clonotype richness was generally found for naive subsets than for memory subsets. Sharing across a few donors was observed for around 5% of naive CD4, under 4% of naive CD8, 2.3% of memory CD4, and about 0.4% of memory CD8 clonotypes. The small number of donors limited the genetic and exposure-history diversity represented. Higher generation probabilities were observed for clonotypes shared by all four sorted-subset donors than for non-shared clonotypes.

Healthy HIV-negative adults with no recently reported acute infections or vaccinations were included as donors. Every donor was a Caucasian adult living in Nashville, Tennessee, USA. Magnetic negative selection was used to enrich CD4+ T cells, after which naive cells were positively selected on CD45RA and the negative fraction became the memory subset. Blood was collected by leukapheresis, and PBMCs were isolated by Ficoll-Histopaque density gradient centrifugation and then cryopreserved in liquid nitrogen vapor phase. Purity and quantity of every magnetically sorted T cell population were checked by analytical flow cytometry. Each sorted fraction had its genomic DNA isolated and then quantified by UV absorbance on a Nanodrop 2000c. This clone was observed a handful of times. The clone's antigen remains unknown. The input lacks base qualities; no much larger clone sits a single base away. Additional DNA sequences in this sample encode the identical CDR3.

Using the deep immunoSEQ assay, TCR CDR3 regions were amplified from genomic DNA by multiplex PCR. Extracted genomic DNA from each cell subset was distributed evenly across all wells of several immunoSEQ 96-well plates, and each plate was treated as a replicate. Each replicate PCR for sorted subsets received about 200 ng genomic DNA, equal to roughly 33,000 T cell genomes. Purified libraries were quantified with a Qubit 3.0 fluorometer, sized on a Bioanalyzer 2100, and re-quantified with the KAPA Library Quantification kit. Every immunoSEQ 96-well plate was sequenced on a dedicated single-read 150-cycle Illumina NextSeq 550 flow cell. In the source study's methods: The immunoSEQ output contained only junctional sequences without quality scores, so filtering could not match that applied to full-length reads. To assign V/J genes and CDR3, sequences were annotated against IMGT germline references using PyIR, a Python wrapper for IgBLAST v1.9. Any read was removed if the V/J assignment was weak (E-value above 1e-6), the CDR3 was missing, or the read contained stop codons, out-of-frame junctions, or ambiguous translated residues. A V3J clonotype was defined by an identical inferred V gene, J gene, and CDR3 amino acid sequence. Percentage overlap between repertoires was calculated by dividing the number of shared unique clonotypes by the size of the smaller repertoire. Repertoire richness was assessed with RTK rarefaction, the Chao1 estimator, and Recon v2.1 estimates of unobserved clonotypes. Generation probabilities were computed with OLGA for all TCRbeta clonotypes obtained by the gDNA method from several donors. TCRdb stores this immuneACCESS table with in-frame sequences only. Part of the clones is absent; in the studies checked, under half of the shortfall reflects unresolved V genes, and no reason is known for the rest. V, J and clone size reflect that table, while D and trimming were determined from the DNA. A total of some 500,000 clones appear in this sample, around 96% of them only once. Jointly, the top ten make up 0.05% to 0.07% of the sample.

The receptor's source is a woman in her 30s in good health. Sequencing was carried out using naive CD4+ T cells sorted from blood. The sample's cell subset or site, from its label and the paper: CD45RA+ positively selected.

The CDR3 reads CASSSLYEQYF. The nucleotide sequence reads as follows: TGTGCCAGCAGCTCTCTCTACGAGCAGTACTTC. The chain was built from TRBV11-1 and TRBJ2-7; confidence is insufficient to name the D gene. At the junction V is shortened by 4 bases and J by 3 bases, with 4 bases in between. The CDR3 holds 11 amino acids from the cysteine to the phenylalanine. The DNA shown is the 33-base CDR3, in frame from base 1. CDR1 and CDR2 are read off the germline V gene (reference sequence) as SGHAT and FQDESV. Supplemented by the reference TRBV11-1 and TRBJ2-7 proteins around the CDR3, the complete variable domain is EAEVAQSPRYKITEKSQAVAFWCDPISGHATLYWYRQILGQGPELLVQFQDESVVDDSQLPKDRFSAERLKGVDSTLKIQPAELGDSAMYLCASSSLYEQYFGPGTRLTVT.